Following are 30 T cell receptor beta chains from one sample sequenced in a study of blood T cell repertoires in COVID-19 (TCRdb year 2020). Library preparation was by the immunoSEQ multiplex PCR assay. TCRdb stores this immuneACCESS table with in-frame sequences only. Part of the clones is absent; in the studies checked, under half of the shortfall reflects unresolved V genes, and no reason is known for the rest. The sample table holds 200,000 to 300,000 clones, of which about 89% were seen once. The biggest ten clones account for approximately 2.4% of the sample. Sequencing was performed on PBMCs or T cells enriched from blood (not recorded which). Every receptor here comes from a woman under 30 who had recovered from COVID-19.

CDR3: CASSEPGQGLGYTF. Here the CDR3 DNA reads TGTGCCAGCAGCGAGCCGGGACAGGGCCTTGGCTACACCTTC. The J gene is TRBJ1-2, the V gene TRBV28; TRBD1 agrees at 9 bases. The V and J ends lost 6 bases and 7 bases, in that order; junction bases with no gene match: 9. There are 14 residues in the CDR3. Germline lookup yields CDR1 MDHEN and CDR2 SYDVKM.

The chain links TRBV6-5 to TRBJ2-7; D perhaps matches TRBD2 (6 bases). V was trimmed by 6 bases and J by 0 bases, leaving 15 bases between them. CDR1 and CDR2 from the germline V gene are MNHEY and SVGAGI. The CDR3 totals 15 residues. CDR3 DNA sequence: TGTGCCAGCAGAGACCTAGGGCGGGACTCCTACGAGCAGTACTTC. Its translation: CASRDLGRDSYEQYF.

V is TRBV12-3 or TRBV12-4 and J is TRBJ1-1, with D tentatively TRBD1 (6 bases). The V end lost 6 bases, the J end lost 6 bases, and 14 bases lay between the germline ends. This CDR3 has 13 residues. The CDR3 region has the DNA TGTGCCAGCAGCCTTACAGGGTTGGCTGAAGCTTTCTTT. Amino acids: CASSLTGLAEAFF.

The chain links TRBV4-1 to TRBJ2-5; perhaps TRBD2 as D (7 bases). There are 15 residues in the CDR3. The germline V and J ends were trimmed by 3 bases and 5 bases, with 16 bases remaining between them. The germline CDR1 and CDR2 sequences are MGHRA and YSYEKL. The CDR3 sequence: CASSQKGRGKETQYF. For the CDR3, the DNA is TGCGCCAGCAGCCAGAAAGGGAGGGGGAAGGAGACCCAGTACTTC.

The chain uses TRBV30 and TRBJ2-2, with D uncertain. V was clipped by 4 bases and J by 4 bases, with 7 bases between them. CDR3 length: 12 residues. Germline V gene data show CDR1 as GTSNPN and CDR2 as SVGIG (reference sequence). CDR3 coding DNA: TGTGCCTGGACCTTTTTCACCGGGGAGCTGTTTTTT. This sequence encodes CAWTFFTGELFF.

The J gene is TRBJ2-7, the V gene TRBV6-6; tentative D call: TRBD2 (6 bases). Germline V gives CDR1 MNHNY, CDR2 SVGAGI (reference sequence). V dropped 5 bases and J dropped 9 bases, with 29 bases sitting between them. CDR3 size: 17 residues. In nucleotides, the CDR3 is TGTGCCAGCAGTCGCACCGCCCCTCGGGAGAGCTCTACGACGCAGTACTTC. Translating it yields CASSRTAPRESSTTQYF.

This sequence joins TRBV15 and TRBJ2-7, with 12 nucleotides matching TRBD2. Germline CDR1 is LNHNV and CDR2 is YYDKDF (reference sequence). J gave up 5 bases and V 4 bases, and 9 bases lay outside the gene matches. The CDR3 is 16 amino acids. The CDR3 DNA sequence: TGTGCCACCAGCAAGAGTTCGGGACTAGCGGGTCACGAGCAGTACTTC. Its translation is CATSKSSGLAGHEQYF.

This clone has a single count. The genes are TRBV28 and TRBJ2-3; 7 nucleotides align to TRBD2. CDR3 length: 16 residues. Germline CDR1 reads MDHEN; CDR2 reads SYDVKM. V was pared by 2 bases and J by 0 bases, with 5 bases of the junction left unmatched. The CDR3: CASSLSGVLSTDTQYF. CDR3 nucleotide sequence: TGTGCCAGCAGTTTAAGCGGGGTCTTAAGCACAGATACGCAGTATTTT.

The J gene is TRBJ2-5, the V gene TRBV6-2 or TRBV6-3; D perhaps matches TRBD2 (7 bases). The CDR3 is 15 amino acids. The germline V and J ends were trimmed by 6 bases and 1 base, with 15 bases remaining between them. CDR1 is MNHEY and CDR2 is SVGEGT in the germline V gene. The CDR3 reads CASSRGGDTQETQYF. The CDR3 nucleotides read TGTGCCAGCAGCAGAGGGGGGGACACCCAAGAGACCCAGTACTTC.

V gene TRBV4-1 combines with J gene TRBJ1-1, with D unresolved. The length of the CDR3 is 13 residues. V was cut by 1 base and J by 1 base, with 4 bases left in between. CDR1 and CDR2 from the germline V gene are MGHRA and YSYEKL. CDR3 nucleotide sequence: TGCGCCAGCAGCCAAGTCCGGAACACTGAAGCTTTCTTT. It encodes CASSQVRNTEAFF.

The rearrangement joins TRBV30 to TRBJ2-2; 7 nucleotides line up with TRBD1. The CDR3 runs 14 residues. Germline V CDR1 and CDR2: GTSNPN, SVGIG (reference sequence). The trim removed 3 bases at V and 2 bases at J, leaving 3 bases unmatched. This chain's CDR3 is CAWRGQPNTGELFF. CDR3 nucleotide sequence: TGTGCCTGGAGGGGACAGCCAAACACCGGGGAGCTGTTTTTT.

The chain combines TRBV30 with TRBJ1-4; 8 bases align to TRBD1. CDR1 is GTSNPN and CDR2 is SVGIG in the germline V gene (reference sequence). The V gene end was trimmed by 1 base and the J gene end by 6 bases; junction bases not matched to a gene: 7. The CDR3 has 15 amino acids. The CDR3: CAWSAYRGRDEKLFF. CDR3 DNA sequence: TGTGCCTGGAGTGCTTACAGGGGGAGGGATGAAAAACTGTTTTTT.

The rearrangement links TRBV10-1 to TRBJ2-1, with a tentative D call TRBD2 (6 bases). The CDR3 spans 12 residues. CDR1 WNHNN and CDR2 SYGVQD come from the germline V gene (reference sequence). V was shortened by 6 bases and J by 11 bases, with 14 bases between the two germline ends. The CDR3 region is CASSPSREKQFF. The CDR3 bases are TGCGCCAGCAGCCCCAGTCGGGAGAAGCAGTTCTTC.

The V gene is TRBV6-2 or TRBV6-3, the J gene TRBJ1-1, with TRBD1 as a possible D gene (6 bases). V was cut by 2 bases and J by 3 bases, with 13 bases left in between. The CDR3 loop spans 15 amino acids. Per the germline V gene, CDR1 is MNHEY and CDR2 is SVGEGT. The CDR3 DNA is TGTGCCAGCAGTTACCCAGGGGCGGGGGACACTGAAGCTTTCTTT. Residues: CASSYPGAGDTEAFF.

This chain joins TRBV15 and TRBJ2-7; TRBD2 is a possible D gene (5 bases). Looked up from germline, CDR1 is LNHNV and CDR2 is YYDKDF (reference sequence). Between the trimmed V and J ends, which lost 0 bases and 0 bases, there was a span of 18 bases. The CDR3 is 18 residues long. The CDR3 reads CATSRDGSIGVASYEQYF. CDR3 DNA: TGTGCCACCAGCAGAGACGGTTCTATCGGGGTAGCCTCCTACGAGCAGTACTTC.

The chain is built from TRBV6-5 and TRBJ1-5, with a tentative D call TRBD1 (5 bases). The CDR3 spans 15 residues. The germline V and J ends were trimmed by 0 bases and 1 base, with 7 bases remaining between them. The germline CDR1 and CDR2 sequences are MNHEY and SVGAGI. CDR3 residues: CASSYSGGSNQPQHF. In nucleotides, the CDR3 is TGTGCCAGCAGTTACTCGGGGGGGAGCAATCAGCCCCAGCATTTT.

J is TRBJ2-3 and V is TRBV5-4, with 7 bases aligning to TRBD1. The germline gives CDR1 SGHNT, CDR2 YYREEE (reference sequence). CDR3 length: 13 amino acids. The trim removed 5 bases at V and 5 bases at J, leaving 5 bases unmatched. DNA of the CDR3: TGTGCCAGCAGTCTCGACAGGGTAGATACGCAGTATTTT. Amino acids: CASSLDRVDTQYF.

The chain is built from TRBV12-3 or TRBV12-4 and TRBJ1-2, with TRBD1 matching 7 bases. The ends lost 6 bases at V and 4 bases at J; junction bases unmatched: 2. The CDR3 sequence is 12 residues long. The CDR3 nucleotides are TGTGCCAGCAGGACAGGGAGCTATGGCTACACCTTC. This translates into CASRTGSYGYTF.

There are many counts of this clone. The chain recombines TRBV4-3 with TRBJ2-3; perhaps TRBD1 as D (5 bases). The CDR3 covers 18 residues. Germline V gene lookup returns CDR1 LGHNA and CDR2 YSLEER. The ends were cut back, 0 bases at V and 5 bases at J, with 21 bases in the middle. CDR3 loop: CASSQEYLGSQRGDTQYF. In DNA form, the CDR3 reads TGCGCCAGCAGCCAAGAGTATTTGGGATCACAAAGGGGAGATACGCAGTATTTT.

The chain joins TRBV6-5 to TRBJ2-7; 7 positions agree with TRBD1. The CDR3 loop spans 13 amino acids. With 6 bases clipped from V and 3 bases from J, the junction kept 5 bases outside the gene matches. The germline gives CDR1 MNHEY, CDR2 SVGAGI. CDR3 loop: CASSLRQGYEQYF. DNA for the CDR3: TGTGCCAGCAGCCTACGACAGGGCTACGAGCAGTACTTC.

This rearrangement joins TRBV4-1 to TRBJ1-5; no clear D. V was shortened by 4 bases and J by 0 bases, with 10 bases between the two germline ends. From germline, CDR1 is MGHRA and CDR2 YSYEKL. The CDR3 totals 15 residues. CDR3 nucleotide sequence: TGCGCCAGCAGCCCCTACAGAGATAGCAATCAGCCCCAGCATTTT. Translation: CASSPYRDSNQPQHF.

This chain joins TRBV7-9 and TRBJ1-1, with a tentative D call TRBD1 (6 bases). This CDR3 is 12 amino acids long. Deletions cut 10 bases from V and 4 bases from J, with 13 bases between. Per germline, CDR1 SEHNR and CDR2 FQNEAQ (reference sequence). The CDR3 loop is CATTGGGTEAFF. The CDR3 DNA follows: TGTGCCACCACGGGGGGCGGCACTGAAGCTTTCTTT.

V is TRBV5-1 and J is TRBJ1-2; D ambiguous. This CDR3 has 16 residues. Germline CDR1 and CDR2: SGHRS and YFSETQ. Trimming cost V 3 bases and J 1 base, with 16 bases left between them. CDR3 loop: CASSYFTTGINYGYTF. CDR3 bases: TGCGCCAGCAGCTACTTTACGACGGGGATTAACTATGGCTACACCTTC.

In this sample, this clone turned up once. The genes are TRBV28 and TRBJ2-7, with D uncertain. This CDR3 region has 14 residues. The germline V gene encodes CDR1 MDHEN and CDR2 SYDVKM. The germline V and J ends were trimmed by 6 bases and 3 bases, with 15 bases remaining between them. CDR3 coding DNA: TGTGCCAGCAGAACCCCCCAGAGACACTACGAGCAGTACTTC. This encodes CASRTPQRHYEQYF.

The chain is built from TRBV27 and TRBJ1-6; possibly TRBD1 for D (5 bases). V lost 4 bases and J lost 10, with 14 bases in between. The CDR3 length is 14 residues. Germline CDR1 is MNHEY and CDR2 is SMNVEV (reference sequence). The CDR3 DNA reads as TGTGCCAGCAGTTCCTCGACAGAGAACTCACCCCTCCACTTT. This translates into CASSSSTENSPLHF.

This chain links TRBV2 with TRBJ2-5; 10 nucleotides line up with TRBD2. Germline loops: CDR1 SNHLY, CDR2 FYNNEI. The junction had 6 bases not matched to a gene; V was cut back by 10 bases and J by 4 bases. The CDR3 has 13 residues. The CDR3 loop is CAIAGTSAETQYF. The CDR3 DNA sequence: TGTGCCATCGCCGGGACTAGCGCAGAGACCCAGTACTTC.

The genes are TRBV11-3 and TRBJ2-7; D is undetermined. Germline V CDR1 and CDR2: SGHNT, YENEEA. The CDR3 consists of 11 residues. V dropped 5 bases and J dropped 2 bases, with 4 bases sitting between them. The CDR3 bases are TGTGCCAGCAGCCTTACCTACGAGCAGTACTTC. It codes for CASSLTYEQYF.

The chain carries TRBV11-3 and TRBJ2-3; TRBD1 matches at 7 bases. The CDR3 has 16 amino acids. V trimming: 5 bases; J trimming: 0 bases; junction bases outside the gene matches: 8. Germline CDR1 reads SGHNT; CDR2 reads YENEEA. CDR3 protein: CASSPGQEFSTDTQYF. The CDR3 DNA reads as TGTGCCAGCAGCCCCGGACAGGAATTTAGCACAGATACGCAGTATTTT.

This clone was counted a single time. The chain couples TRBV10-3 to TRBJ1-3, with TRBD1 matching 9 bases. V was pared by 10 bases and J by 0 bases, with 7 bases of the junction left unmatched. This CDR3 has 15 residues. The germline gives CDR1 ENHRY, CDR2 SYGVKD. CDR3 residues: CATGTGRISGNTIYF. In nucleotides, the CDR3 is TGTGCCACTGGGACAGGGCGGATCTCTGGAAACACCATATATTTT.

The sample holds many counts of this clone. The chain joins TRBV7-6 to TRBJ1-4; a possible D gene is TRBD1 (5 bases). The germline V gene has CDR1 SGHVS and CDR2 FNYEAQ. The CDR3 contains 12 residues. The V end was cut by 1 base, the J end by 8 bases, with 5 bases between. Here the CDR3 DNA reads TGTGCCAGCAGCTTAGAGGGGGAAAAACTGTTTTTT. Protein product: CASSLEGEKLFF.